The 25 T cell receptor beta chains in this list originate from one sample, sequenced in a study of T cell repertoires in cytomegalovirus infection. Their specific antigens are unknown. TCRdb redid the calling of the reads with MiXCR, one entry per CDR3 protein. The data show a few hundred thousand distinct CDR3 sequences, approximately 22% seen once. Here the sequenced sample was cultured PBMCs, taken from culture after CMV antigen stimulation. The receptors originated from a human donor in good health (CMV status not recorded). Some clones in this sample may be carry-over from other donors' samples.

The chain uses TRBV29-1 and TRBJ2-7; the match to TRBD1 covers 8 bases. V dropped 0 bases and J dropped 3; count of bases not matched to a gene: 4. The CDR3 covers 14 residues. In germline, CDR1 is SQVTM, CDR2 ANQGSEA. The chain's CDR3 is CSVEDQDRGYEQYF. The CDR3, as DNA: TGCAGCGTTGAAGATCAAGACAGGGGCTACGAGCAGTACTTC.

This chain links TRBV28 with TRBJ2-7; 9 positions agree with TRBD1. There are 13 residues in the CDR3. Trimming took 4 bases from V and 6 from J; bases not matched to a gene: 4. Germline CDR1 MDHEN, CDR2 SYDVKM. The CDR3 loop reads CASSYRGQGEQYF. CDR3 nucleotides: TGTGCCAGCAGTTACAGGGGGCAGGGCGAGCAGTACTTC.

There are a few counts of this clonotype. The rearrangement links TRBV12-3 or TRBV12-4 to TRBJ1-3; 9 bases line up with TRBD1. This CDR3 has 15 amino acids. J gave up 6 bases and V 0 bases, and 3 bases lay outside the gene matches. The CDR3, as DNA: TGTGCCAGCAGTTTAGCAACAGGGGGCAAAAACACCATATATTTT. This sequence encodes CASSLATGGKNTIYF.

This chain joins TRBV6-1 and TRBJ1-1; no definite D call. Trimming cost V 4 bases and J 4 bases, with 10 bases left between them. This CDR3 is built from 13 residues. Germline lookup yields CDR1 MNHNS and CDR2 SASEGT. The CDR3 coding sequence is TGTGCCAGCAGTGTAGAGGGTTTCACTGAAGCTTTCTTT. Amino acids: CASSVEGFTEAFF.

This clonotype showed up many times. The chain employs TRBV7-2 and TRBJ2-3; 7 bases align to TRBD2. The CDR3 runs to 16 residues. The germline V gene encodes CDR1 SGHTA and CDR2 FQGNSA. J was trimmed by 7 bases and V by 1 base; bases with no gene match: 11. The CDR3 spells CASSLGLAAEGYTQYF. DNA for the CDR3: TGTGCCAGCAGCTTAGGGCTAGCGGCGGAGGGTTATACGCAGTATTTT.

This chain uses TRBV28 with TRBJ1-2; 8 bases agree with TRBD1. Per the germline V gene, CDR1 is MDHEN and CDR2 is SYDVKM. This CDR3 is 14 amino acids long. V lost 4 bases and J lost 3; bases outside the gene matches: 4. The CDR3 nucleotides are TGTGCCAGCAGTTCCTTGGACAGGGACTATGGCTACACCTTC. It specifies CASSSLDRDYGYTF.

V gene TRBV20-1 combines with J gene TRBJ2-3; 7 bases match TRBD2. With V trimmed by 3 bases and J by 8 bases, 11 bases remained unmatched. Germline lookup yields CDR1 DFQATT and CDR2 SNEGSKA (reference sequence). This CDR3 contains 14 residues. DNA of the CDR3: TGCAGTGCTAGCGGGAGGACTCCTGGGGGTACGCAGTATTTT. Translating it yields CSASGRTPGGTQYF.

The J gene is TRBJ2-7, the V gene TRBV20-1; TRBD1 is a possible D gene (5 bases). Germline-derived CDR1 and CDR2 are DFQATT and SNEGSKA (reference sequence). This CDR3 region has 13 residues. Trimming took 6 bases from V and 1 from J, leaving 13 bases between them. The CDR3, as DNA: TGCAGTGCCCGAGACAGCCGATCCTACGAGCAGTACTTC. Its translation is CSARDSRSYEQYF.

This chain joins TRBV12-3 or TRBV12-4 and TRBJ2-7, with D tentatively TRBD1 (6 bases). With 5 bases removed from V and 2 bases from J, the gap between germline ends came to 13 bases. This CDR3 contains 14 residues. CDR3 in amino acids: CASSPQTGTYEQYF. Written as DNA, the CDR3 is TGTGCCAGCAGTCCTCAGACAGGCACCTACGAGCAGTACTTC.

This clonotype was recorded at least ten times. The chain is built from TRBV24-1 and TRBJ2-5; 8 nucleotides align to TRBD1. The V gene's germline CDR1 is KGHDR and CDR2 SFDVKD. CDR3 length: 14 residues. The J segment lost 5 bases and the V segment lost 3 bases, leaving 4 bases of the junction unmatched. CDR3 nucleotide sequence: TGTGCCACCAGTGATGGACAGGGTGCGGAGACCCAGTACTTC. Translation gives CATSDGQGAETQYF.

The chain carries TRBV4-3 and TRBJ2-1; 10 bases are a match to TRBD2. The germline CDR1 and CDR2 sequences are LGHNA and YSLEER. The CDR3 consists of 16 residues. V lost 2 bases and J lost 6; bases outside the gene matches: 7. The CDR3, as DNA: TGCGCCAGCAGCCAACTGCTAGCGGGAGATTCCAATGAGCAGTTCTTC. It codes for CASSQLLAGDSNEQFF.

The table lists this clonotype with many counts. For the CDR3, the DNA is TGTGCCAGCAGCTGGCGTCGGACCCTAGCGCCCCGGAACAATGAGCAGTTCTTC. Its protein is CASSWRRTLAPRNNEQFF. The chain couples TRBV7-2 to TRBJ2-1, with TRBD2 as a possible D gene (6 bases). Germline-derived CDR1 and CDR2 are SGHTA and FQGNSA. Trimming cost V 4 bases and J 5 bases, with 24 bases left between them. CDR3 length equals 18 residues.

This clonotype was detected ten times or more. V gene TRBV7-2 combines with J gene TRBJ2-3; D gene uncertain. There are 11 residues in the CDR3. Germline V lookup: CDR1 SGHTA, CDR2 FQGNSA. Trimming removed 8 bases from V and 3 bases from J, with 6 bases in between. The DNA of the CDR3 is TGTGCCAGCGAGGTTACAGATACGCAGTATTTT. It encodes CASEVTDTQYF.

This clonotype was counted a few times. The DNA for the CDR3 is TGTGCCAGCAGCCAACGGGACGGCGGGAGGTCCCAGCATTTT. Its translation is CASSQRDGGRSQHF. The V gene is TRBV12-3 or TRBV12-4, the J gene TRBJ1-5; a weak D match, TRBD1 (5 bases). The CDR3 totals 14 residues. V dropped 6 bases and J dropped 11 bases, with 20 bases sitting between them.

This clonotype came up a few times. The chain couples TRBV12-3 or TRBV12-4 to TRBJ2-6, with D hard to call. The CDR3 is 17 residues long. Trimming pared 2 bases from V and 1 base from J, leaving 12 bases between. The CDR3 DNA reads TGTGCCAGCAGTTTAAGGGCATGGGTTTCTGGGGCCAACGTCCTGACTTTC. Protein: CASSLRAWVSGANVLTF.

The chain recombines TRBV4-1 with TRBJ1-1; D possibly corresponds to TRBD1 (6 bases). The germline V and J ends were trimmed by 0 bases and 4 bases, with 15 bases remaining between them. CDR1 and CDR2 (germline): MGHRA, YSYEKL. This CDR3 spans 16 amino acids. The CDR3 bases are TGCGCCAGCAGCCAAGATGGGGGGGGGCGAGGCACTGAAGCTTTCTTT. Amino acids: CASSQDGGGRGTEAFF.

The chain combines TRBV10-3 with TRBJ2-1; a possible D gene is TRBD2 (5 bases). Per the germline V gene, CDR1 is ENHRY and CDR2 is SYGVKD. The CDR3 spans 14 residues. V shed 10 bases and J shed 9 bases, with 22 bases lying between them. CDR3 loop: CASLGSQAGGEQFF. CDR3 bases: TGTGCCAGCCTAGGGAGCCAGGCAGGTGGTGAGCAGTTCTTC.

V usage is TRBV20-1 and J usage is TRBJ2-3; the match to TRBD1 covers 11 bases. Germline loops: CDR1 DFQATT, CDR2 SNEGSKA (reference sequence). V gave up 1 base and J gave up 4 bases; unmatched junction bases: 7. The CDR3 runs to 16 residues. CDR3 sequence (DNA): TGCAGTGCTAGAGGTCCGGGACAGGGGGGATCAGATACGCAGTATTTT. This sequence encodes CSARGPGQGGSDTQYF.

This clonotype has more than one count but fewer than ten. The chain combines TRBV10-3 with TRBJ2-1; D gene uncertain. The CDR3 is made up of 13 amino acids. V lost 6 bases, J lost 0 bases, and 6 bases lay in between. From germline, CDR1 is ENHRY and CDR2 SYGVKD. The CDR3 DNA reads TGTGCCATCAGGGCGGTCTCCTACAATGAGCAGTTCTTC. Translated, it gives CAIRAVSYNEQFF.

This clonotype was counted ten times or more. This chain uses TRBV19 with TRBJ2-3, with TRBD2 matching over 7 bases. Germline V gene data show CDR1 as LNHDA and CDR2 as SQIVND (reference sequence). The CDR3 length is 16 residues. The V gene end was trimmed by 4 bases and the J gene end by 2 bases; junction bases not matched to a gene: 9. As DNA, the CDR3 is TGTGCCAGTAGTAATGGGGGGGGTGTTATCACAGATACGCAGTATTTT. Its protein is CASSNGGGVITDTQYF.

This clonotype was detected a few times. The V gene is TRBV30, the J gene TRBJ2-7, with D tentatively TRBD1 (6 bases). The V and J ends lost 3 bases and 2 bases respectively, with 29 bases between them. This CDR3 is built from 19 residues. Per the germline V gene, CDR1 is GTSNPN and CDR2 is SVGIG (reference sequence). The chain's CDR3 is CAWRYSTPNRALGPYEQYF. The CDR3 DNA reads as TGTGCCTGGAGGTACAGTACCCCGAACAGGGCGCTGGGCCCCTACGAGCAGTACTTC.

The J gene is TRBJ1-4, the V gene TRBV12-3 or TRBV12-4; D is unclear. Deletions cut 6 bases from V and 0 bases from J, with 8 bases between. The CDR3 totals 14 residues. CDR3 region: CASRETTTNEKLFF. The CDR3 DNA follows: TGTGCCAGCAGGGAAACAACAACTAATGAAAAACTGTTTTTT.

The chain couples TRBV6-2 or TRBV6-3 to TRBJ2-2, with no clear D. Trimming pared 8 bases from V and 9 bases from J, leaving 10 bases between. The CDR3 is 11 amino acids. CDR1 and CDR2 (germline): MNHEY, SVGEGT. Written as DNA, the CDR3 is TGTGCCAGCGGTGAAGGGAGGGAGCTGTTTTTT. This encodes CASGEGRELFF.

This clonotype turned up a few times. The V and J genes are TRBV6-5 and TRBJ1-6; D gene uncertain. The V gene's germline CDR1 is MNHEY and CDR2 SVGAGI. V gave up 0 bases and J gave up 6 bases, with 6 bases separating them. This CDR3 has 14 residues. CDR3 nucleotide sequence: TGTGCCAGCAGTTACTCCGTTGCTAATTCACCCCTCCACTTT. Encoded protein: CASSYSVANSPLHF.

This clonotype has more than one count but fewer than ten. This sequence joins TRBV20-1 and TRBJ2-1; D is perhaps TRBD2 (5 bases). Between the trimmed V and J ends, which lost 2 bases and 6 bases, there was a span of 14 bases. In germline, CDR1 is DFQATT, CDR2 SNEGSKA (reference sequence). This CDR3 contains 14 residues. CDR3 sequence: CSARRQSSTNEQFF. The DNA of the CDR3 is TGCAGTGCTAGAAGACAATCTAGCACCAATGAGCAGTTCTTC.